The entry that follows covers one T cell receptor beta chain sequence. The antigen is undetermined. These data come from a study of CD8 T cells in Susac syndrome. Findings of the study overall: The study conceded that its TCR sequencing and HLA analysis involved relatively few individuals.

Trimming shortened V by 6 bases and J by 2 bases, and 15 bases separated the two germline ends. Germline CDR1 MNHEY, CDR2 SVGAGI. The CDR3 consists of 15 residues. Random hexamers were used to reverse transcribe the RNA input (about 0.5 to 1 ug). MiXCR was run by TCRdb on the immunoSEQ multiplex PCR reads, yielding one entry per CDR3 protein. Here the sample spans 150,000 or so distinct CDR3 sequences, less than 95% being singletons. The origin of this receptor is a human donor with multiple sclerosis. Material: CD4+ T cells from PBMCs. The rearrangement links TRBV6-5 to TRBJ2-3, with a possible D match to TRBD1 (6 bases). The CDR3 DNA reads as TGTGCCAGCAGGGCACAGGGAGCCTACACAGATACGCAGTATTTT. This codes for CASRAQGAYTDTQYF.